This T cell receptor (beta chain) was retrieved from a study of CD8+CD57+ T cells in acquired aplastic anemia. Study as a whole: Recorded DNA amounts for sorted CD4+ and CD8+ cells had an average of approximately 2.9 ug.

Trimming took 4 bases from V and 3 from J, leaving 4 bases between them. The germline V gene has CDR1 LGHNT and CDR2 FRNRAP. The CDR3 is 11 residues long. CD8+CD57+ cell expansion had been shown by flow cytometry in patients chosen for sequencing. Severe acquired aplastic anemia was present in all patients. TCR beta VDJ and CDR3 profiles were obtained from a genomic DNA template. TCRdb redid the calling of the reads with MiXCR, one entry per CDR3 protein. The data show 170,000 or so distinct CDR3 sequences, 50% to 65% seen once. The chain has TRBV12-5 and TRBJ2-7, with D unclear. The material sequenced was sorted CD4+, CD8+, or CD8+CD57+ T cells (not recorded which) from PBMCs. The TCR originated in a human donor with aplastic anemia. Here the CDR3 reads CASGSYYEQYF. The CDR3 coding sequence is TGTGCTAGTGGTTCATACTACGAGCAGTACTTC. The full variable domain, its missing parts supplied by reference TRBV12-5 and TRBJ2-7, is DARVTQTPRHKVTEMGQEVTMRCQPILGHNTVFWYRQTMMQGLELLAYFRNRAPLDDSGMPKDRFSAEMPDATLATLKIQPSEPRDSAVYFCASGSYYEQYFGPGTRLTVT.